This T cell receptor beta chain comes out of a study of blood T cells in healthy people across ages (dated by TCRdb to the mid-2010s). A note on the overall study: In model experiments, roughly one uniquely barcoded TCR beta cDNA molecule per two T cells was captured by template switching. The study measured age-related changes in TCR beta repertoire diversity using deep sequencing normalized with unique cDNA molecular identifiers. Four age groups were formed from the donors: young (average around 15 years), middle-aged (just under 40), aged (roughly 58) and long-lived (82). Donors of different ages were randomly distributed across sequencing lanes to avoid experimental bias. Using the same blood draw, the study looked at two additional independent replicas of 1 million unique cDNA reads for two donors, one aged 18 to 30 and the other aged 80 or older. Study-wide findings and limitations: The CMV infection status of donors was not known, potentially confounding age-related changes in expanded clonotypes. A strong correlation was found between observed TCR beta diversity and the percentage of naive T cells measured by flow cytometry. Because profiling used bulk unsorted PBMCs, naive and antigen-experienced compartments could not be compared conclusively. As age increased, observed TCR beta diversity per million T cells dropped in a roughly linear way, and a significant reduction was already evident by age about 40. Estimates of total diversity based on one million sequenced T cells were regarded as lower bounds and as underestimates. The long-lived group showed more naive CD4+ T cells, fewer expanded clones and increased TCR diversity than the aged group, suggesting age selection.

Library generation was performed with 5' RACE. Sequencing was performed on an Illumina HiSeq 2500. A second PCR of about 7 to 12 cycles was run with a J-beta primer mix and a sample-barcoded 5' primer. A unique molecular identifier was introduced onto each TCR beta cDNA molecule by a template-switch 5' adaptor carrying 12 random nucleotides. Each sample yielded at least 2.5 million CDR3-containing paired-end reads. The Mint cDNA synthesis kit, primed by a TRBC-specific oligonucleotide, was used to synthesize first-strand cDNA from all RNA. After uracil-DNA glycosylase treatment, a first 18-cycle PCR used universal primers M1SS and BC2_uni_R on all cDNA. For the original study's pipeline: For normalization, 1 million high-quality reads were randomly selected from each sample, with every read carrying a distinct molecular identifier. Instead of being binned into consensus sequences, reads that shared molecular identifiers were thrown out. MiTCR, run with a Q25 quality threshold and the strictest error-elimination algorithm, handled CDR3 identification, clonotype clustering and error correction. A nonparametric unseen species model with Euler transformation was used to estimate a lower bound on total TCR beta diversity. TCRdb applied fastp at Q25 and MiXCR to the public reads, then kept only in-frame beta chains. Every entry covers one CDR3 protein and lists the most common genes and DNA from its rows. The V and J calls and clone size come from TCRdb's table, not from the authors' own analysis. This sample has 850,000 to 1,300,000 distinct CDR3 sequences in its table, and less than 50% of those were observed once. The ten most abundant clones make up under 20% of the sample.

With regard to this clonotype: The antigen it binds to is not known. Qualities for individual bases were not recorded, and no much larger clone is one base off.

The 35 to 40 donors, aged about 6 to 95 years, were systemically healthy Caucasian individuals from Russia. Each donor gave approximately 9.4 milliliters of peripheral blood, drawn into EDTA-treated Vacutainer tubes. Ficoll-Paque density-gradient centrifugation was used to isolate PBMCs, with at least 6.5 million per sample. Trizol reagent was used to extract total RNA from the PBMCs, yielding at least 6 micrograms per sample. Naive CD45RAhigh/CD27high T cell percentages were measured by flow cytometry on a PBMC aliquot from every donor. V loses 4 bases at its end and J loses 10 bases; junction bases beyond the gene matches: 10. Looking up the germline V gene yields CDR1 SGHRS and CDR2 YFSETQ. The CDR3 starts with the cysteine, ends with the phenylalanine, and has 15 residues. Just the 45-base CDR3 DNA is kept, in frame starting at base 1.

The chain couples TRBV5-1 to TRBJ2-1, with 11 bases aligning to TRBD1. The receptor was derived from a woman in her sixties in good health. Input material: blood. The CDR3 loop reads CASSPGQGVTGEQFF. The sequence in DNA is TGCGCCAGCAGCCCGGGACAGGGGGTGACCGGAGAGCAGTTCTTC.